This record concerns one T cell receptor beta chain sequence. This specimen comes from a study of blood T cell repertoires in COVID-19. The assay was immunoSEQ multiplex PCR, and TCRdb's table has in-frame clones only and misses some. The table has approximately 300,000 clones, around 90% seen once. The CDR3 runs to 16 residues. In germline, CDR1 is MNHEY, CDR2 SMNVEV (reference sequence). J was trimmed by 6 bases and V by 0 bases; bases with no gene match: 8. Material: PBMCs or T cells enriched from blood (not recorded which). The V call is TRBV27, the J call TRBJ2-1; 7 bases line up with TRBD2. This receptor was taken from a woman under 40 who had recovered from COVID-19. The CDR3 loop reads CASSLSGAGVGNEQFF. In DNA form, the CDR3 reads TGTGCCAGCAGTTTATCAGGCGCGGGAGTGGGCAATGAGCAGTTCTTC.